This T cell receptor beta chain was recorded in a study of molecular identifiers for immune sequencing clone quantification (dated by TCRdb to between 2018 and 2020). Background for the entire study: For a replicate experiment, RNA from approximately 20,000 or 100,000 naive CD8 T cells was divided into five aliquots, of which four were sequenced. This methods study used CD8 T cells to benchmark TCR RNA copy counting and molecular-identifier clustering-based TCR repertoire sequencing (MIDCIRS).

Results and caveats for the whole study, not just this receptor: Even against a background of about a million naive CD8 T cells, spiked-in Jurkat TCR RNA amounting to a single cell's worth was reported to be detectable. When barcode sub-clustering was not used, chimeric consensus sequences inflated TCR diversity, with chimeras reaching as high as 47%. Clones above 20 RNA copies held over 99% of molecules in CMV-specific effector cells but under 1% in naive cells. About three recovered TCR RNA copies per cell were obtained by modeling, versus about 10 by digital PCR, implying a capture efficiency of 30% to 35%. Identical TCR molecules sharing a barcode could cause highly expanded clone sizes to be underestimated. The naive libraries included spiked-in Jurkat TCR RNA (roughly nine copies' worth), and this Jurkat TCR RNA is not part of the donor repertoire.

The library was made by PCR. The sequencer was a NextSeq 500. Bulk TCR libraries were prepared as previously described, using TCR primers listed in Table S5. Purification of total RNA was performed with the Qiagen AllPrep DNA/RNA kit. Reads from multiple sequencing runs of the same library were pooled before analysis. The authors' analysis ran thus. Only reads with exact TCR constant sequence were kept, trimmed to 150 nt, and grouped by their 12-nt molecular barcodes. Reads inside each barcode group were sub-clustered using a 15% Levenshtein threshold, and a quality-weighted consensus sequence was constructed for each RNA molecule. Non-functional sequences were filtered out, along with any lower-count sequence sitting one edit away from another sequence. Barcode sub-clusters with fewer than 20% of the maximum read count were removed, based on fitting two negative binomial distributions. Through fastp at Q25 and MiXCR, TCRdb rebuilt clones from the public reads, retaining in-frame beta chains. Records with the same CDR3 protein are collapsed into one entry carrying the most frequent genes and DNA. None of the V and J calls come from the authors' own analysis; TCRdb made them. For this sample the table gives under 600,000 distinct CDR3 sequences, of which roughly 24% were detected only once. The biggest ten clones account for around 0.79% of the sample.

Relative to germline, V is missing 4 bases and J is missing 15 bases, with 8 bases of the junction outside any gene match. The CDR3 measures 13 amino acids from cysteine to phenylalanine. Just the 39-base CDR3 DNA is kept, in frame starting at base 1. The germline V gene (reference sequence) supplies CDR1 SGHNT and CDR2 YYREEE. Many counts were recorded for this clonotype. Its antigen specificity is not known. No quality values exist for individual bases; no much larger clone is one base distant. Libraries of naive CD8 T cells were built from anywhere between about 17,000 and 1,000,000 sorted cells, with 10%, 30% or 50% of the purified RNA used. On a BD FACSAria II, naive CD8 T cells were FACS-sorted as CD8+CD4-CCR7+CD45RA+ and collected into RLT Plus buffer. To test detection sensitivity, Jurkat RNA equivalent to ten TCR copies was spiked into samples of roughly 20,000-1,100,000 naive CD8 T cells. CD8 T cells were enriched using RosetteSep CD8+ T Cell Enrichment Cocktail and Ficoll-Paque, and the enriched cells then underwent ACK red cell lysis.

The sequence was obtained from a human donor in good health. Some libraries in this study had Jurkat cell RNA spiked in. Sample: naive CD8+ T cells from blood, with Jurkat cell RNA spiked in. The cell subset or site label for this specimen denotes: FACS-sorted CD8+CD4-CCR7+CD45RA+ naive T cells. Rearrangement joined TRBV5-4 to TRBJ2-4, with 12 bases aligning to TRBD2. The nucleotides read TGTGCCAGCAGCCACAGGACTAGCGGGGTCTCGTACTTC. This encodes CASSHRTSGVSYF.